The present T cell receptor (beta chain) was sequenced within a study of OX40 agonist ivuxolimab in advanced cancers. Whole-study context: It was ivuxolimab, an agonistic anti-OX40 (CD134) antibody, that patients were treated with. Whole-study results and caveats: Both blood CD4+ and CD8+ T cells showed clonal growth by week 6 at 0.1 to 3.0 mg/kg.

CDR1 and CDR2 from the germline V gene are MGHRA and YSYEKL. V lost 0 bases to trimming and J lost 8 bases; unmatched junction nucleotides: 3. The CDR3 has 14 residues. Clones were read by immunoSEQ multiplex PCR, and TCRdb kept only the in-frame ones, dropping some. The table records approximately 15,000 clones, about three quarters of them present only once. Turning to this clone: Its antigen remains unknown.

The V call is TRBV4-1, the J call TRBJ2-1; 8 nucleotides agree with TRBD2. The receptor comes from an adult with an advanced solid tumor such as melanoma, head and neck, liver or kidney cancer. Sequenced here: CD4+ or CD8+ T cells sorted from blood, sampled in a trial of the OX40 agonist ivuxolimab. CDR3 nucleotides: TGCGCCAGCAGCCAAGAGGCGCGGGAGGATGAGCAGTTCTTC. Its protein product is CASSQEAREDEQFF.